These T cell receptor beta chains were read from a single sample in a study of T-cell memory formation after mild COVID-19. TCRdb reprocessed the 5' RACE reads via MiXCR and lists one record per CDR3 protein. This sample has roughly 52,000 distinct CDR3 sequences; around 7.2% occur once, and the top ten carry roughly 1.3%. The specimen was PBMCs or a T cell subset sorted from them (not recorded which). The receptors were sampled from a young man who had mild COVID-19 (a few samples of this study predate the infection). Cell type and time point are not known. Both conserved end residues are part of each CDR3. D genes are given only for firm matches.

J gene | D gene | V gene | CDR3 protein
TRBJ1-2 | NA | TRBV18 | CASTKDMRVGYTF
TRBJ1-2 | NA | TRBV12-3/TRBV12-4 | CASSLGYDGSYGYTF
TRBJ2-3 | NA | TRBV5-1 | CASSFGEGTDTQYF
TRBJ1-1 | NA | TRBV7-2 | CASSLQGQGTEAFF
TRBJ2-1 | TRBD2 | TRBV5-4 | CASSLLAGGYNEQFF
TRBJ2-7 | NA | TRBV4-3 | CASSQDRDFTYEQYF
TRBJ1-2 | NA | TRBV6-1 | CASSEVPGIFGGYTF
TRBJ1-3 | NA | TRBV5-1 | CASSLMGYSGNTIYF
TRBJ2-3 | TRBD2 | TRBV20-1 | CSAIGGAGTDTQYF
TRBJ2-3 | NA | TRBV7-9 | CASSFRPVGLEGFTDTQYF
TRBJ2-1 | NA | TRBV24-1 | CATSDLARRGRNEQFF
TRBJ2-7 | TRBD2 | TRBV28 | CASQTSGHSYEQYF
TRBJ1-6 | NA | TRBV6-5 | CASSYVQGESPLHF
TRBJ2-6 | NA | TRBV7-9 | CASSSWNTGANVLTF
TRBJ2-2 | NA | TRBV4-2 | CASSQVGSGELFF
TRBJ2-1 | NA | TRBV7-9 | CASSRGPQGRRNEQFF
TRBJ1-6 | NA | TRBV7-9 | CASSLTGVSYNSPLHF
TRBJ2-2 | NA | TRBV12-3/TRBV12-4 | CASSLAPGNTGELFF
TRBJ1-1 | NA | TRBV6-2/TRBV6-3 | CASSYGRVTEAFF
TRBJ2-3 | NA | TRBV6-5 | CASTPRDRLSTDTQYF
TRBJ2-1 | TRBD2 | TRBV6-5 | CASSYSAGGYNEQFF
TRBJ1-1 | NA | TRBV5-1 | CASTLGRGNTEAFF
TRBJ2-5 | TRBD2 | TRBV5-1 | CASSFVPGGRETQYF
TRBJ1-1 | NA | TRBV19 | CASSTRTEAFF
TRBJ2-1 | NA | TRBV10-1 | CASSEGTHWFF
TRBJ2-1 | NA | TRBV5-5 | CASSPLGGLVSEQFF
TRBJ1-1 | NA | TRBV20-1 | CSARDAYHNTEAFF
TRBJ2-1 | NA | TRBV29-1 | CSVSGVNEQFF
TRBJ2-5 | TRBD1 | TRBV2 | CASLYIPGGGQTQYF
TRBJ2-3 | NA | TRBV7-9 | CASSYRDPSTDTQYF
TRBJ1-3 | TRBD1 | TRBV5-1 | CASSDQGAGSGNTIYF
TRBJ2-7 | TRBD1 | TRBV10-3 | CAITGQGMDEQYF
TRBJ2-1 | TRBD2 | TRBV6-2/TRBV6-3 | CASSSLSSLAGGNYNEQFF
TRBJ2-2 | NA | TRBV21-1 | CASSPTGNTTGELFF
TRBJ1-1 | NA | TRBV5-6 | CASSPRWGVGTEAFF
TRBJ2-5 | NA | TRBV7-2 | CASSLGVETQYF
TRBJ2-7 | TRBD1 | TRBV12-3/TRBV12-4 | CASTEMGGDRGSYEQYF
TRBJ1-2 | NA | TRBV4-3 | CASSQDAGGGTRPNYGYTF